These 24 T cell receptor beta chains were sequenced from one sample in a study of CXCR3-negative and CXCR3-positive naive CD8 T cells. Regarding the study as a whole: The study found more hydrophobic TRB CDR3s in CXCR3-positive naive cells than in CXCR3-negative naive cells.

Their recognized antigens are unknown. UMI-tagged TRB cDNA libraries were built via 5' RACE. TCRdb re-called the 5' RACE reads and catalogs CDR3 proteins one per entry, DNA excluded. Its listing shows roughly 100,000 distinct CDR3 sequences. The sample comprised naive CXCR3+ CD8+ T cells from blood. This sample's subset: CD45RO-CCR7+CD27+CD95- naive CD8+ T cells expressing CXCR3 (TNR3+). These receptors all come from a human donor in good health. Some clones in this sample may be carry-over from other donors' samples.

The chain recombines TRBV29-1 with TRBJ2-3; the TCRdb D gene call, TRBD1, has no DNA to confirm it. The length of the CDR3 is 19 residues. Per the germline V gene, CDR1 is SQVTM and CDR2 is ANQGSEA. The CDR3 here is CSVEFSTGTAFTSTDTQYF.

This CDR3 is CASSAGQANEKLFF. The chain combines TRBV27 with TRBJ1-4; lacking DNA, the TRBD1 call made by TCRdb goes unchecked. CDR1 is MNHEY, CDR2 SMNVEV, per germline (reference sequence). The CDR3 is made up of 14 amino acids.

The V gene is TRBV9, the J gene TRBJ2-5; TCRdb's D gene call, TRBD1, goes unchecked for lack of DNA. From germline, CDR1 is SGDLS and CDR2 YYNGEE. This CDR3 has 15 amino acids. CDR3 protein: CASSADIGDGETQYF.

The V gene is TRBV7-3, the J gene TRBJ2-7; there is no DNA to check the TCRdb D call of TRBD1. This CDR3 region has 14 residues. Germline values: CDR1 SGHTA, CDR2 FQGTGA. CDR3 residues: CASSLGGGTHEQYF.

The gene calls are TRBV29-1 and TRBJ2-3; TCRdb returns TRBD1, unconfirmable since there is no DNA. CDR1 is SQVTM, CDR2 ANQGSEA, per germline. The CDR3 contains 15 residues. The CDR3 protein is CSVEDLAGGRDTQYF.

The chain combines TRBV14 with TRBJ2-1; the D call from TCRdb, TRBD1, cannot be confirmed without DNA. CDR3 size: 16 residues. Germline assignment: CDR1 SGHDN and CDR2 FVKESK. The CDR3: CASSRYFGTPADEQFF.

The CDR3 is CASSLGGLAGSNEQFF. The chain carries TRBV7-7 and TRBJ2-1; lacking DNA, the TRBD2 call made by TCRdb goes unchecked. Germline V gene sequence: CDR1 SSHAT, CDR2 FNYEAQ (reference sequence). The CDR3 is made up of 16 amino acids.

The genes are TRBV3-1 and TRBJ2-1; as DNA is missing, the TRBD1 call by TCRdb cannot be tested. This CDR3 contains 14 residues. Germline V gives CDR1 LGHDT, CDR2 YNNKEL (reference sequence). Here the CDR3 reads CASSPATGNNEQFF.

The rearrangement joins TRBV18 to TRBJ2-1. Germline CDR1 KGHSH, CDR2 LQKENI. The CDR3 is made up of 13 amino acids. CDR3 residues: CASSRDSYNEQFF.

The rearrangement joins TRBV29-1 to TRBJ2-7; TCRdb calls TRBD1, which cannot be checked without DNA. CDR3 length: 14 residues. CDR1 is SQVTM, CDR2 ANQGSEA, per germline. CDR3 sequence reads: CSVVGGSDSYEQYF.

This chain connects TRBV6-2 or TRBV6-3 to TRBJ1-2. The CDR3 totals 13 residues. Germline V CDR1 and CDR2: MNHEY, SVGEGT. This chain's CDR3 is CASSDFSNYGYTF.

This chain connects TRBV4-3 to TRBJ1-6; TCRdb indicates TRBD1, and absent DNA this call remains unverified. This CDR3 region has 17 residues. From germline, CDR1 is LGHNA and CDR2 YSLEER. The CDR3 protein is CASSQDTGASYNSPLHF.

This chain uses TRBV6-6 with TRBJ1-1. The CDR3 extends over 13 amino acids. CDR1 MNHNY and CDR2 SVGAGI come from the germline V gene (reference sequence). The chain's CDR3 is CASSYPTNTEAFF.

The rearrangement links TRBV4-1 to TRBJ1-1; TCRdb outputs TRBD1, but without DNA this stays unchecked. CDR1 is MGHRA, CDR2 YSYEKL, per germline. The CDR3 is made up of 15 amino acids. This CDR3 reads CASSQDRGDRGEAFF.

This rearrangement joins TRBV14 to TRBJ2-2. Germline CDR1 is SGHDN and CDR2 is FVKESK. The CDR3 consists of 13 residues. CDR3 in amino acids: CANSQFFAGELFF.

This sequence joins TRBV5-1 and TRBJ2-1; TCRdb proposes TRBD1, but this gene call is untestable without DNA. Germline-derived CDR1 and CDR2 are SGHRS and YFSETQ. CDR3 length: 20 residues. CDR3 sequence reads: CASSLGTGGGEPPSYNEQFF.

The chain employs TRBV27 and TRBJ1-5; TCRdb reports TRBD1, a call that lacks DNA to check it against. The CDR3 totals 14 residues. Germline V gene lookup returns CDR1 MNHEY and CDR2 SMNVEV (reference sequence). CDR3: CASSFRQGHQPQHF.

This sequence joins TRBV28 and TRBJ2-5. Germline CDR1 and CDR2: MDHEN and SYDVKM. The CDR3 sequence is 12 residues long. The CDR3 region is CASRRVQETQYF. The full variable domain, rest sourced from reference TRBV28 and TRBJ2-5, is DVKVTQSSRYLVKRTGEKVFLECVQDMDHENMFWYRQDPGLGLRLIYFSYDVKMKEKGDIPEGYSVSREKKERFSLILESASTNQTSMYLCASRRVQETQYFGPGTRLLVL.

This sequence joins TRBV7-8 and TRBJ1-1. Germline-derived CDR1 and CDR2 are SGHVS and FQNEAQ. The CDR3 spans 14 residues. CDR3 in amino acids: CASSSRELGTEAFF. The variable domain in full, completed from reference TRBV7-8 and TRBJ1-1, reads GAGVSQSPRYKVAKRGQDVALRCDPISGHVSLFWYQQALGQGPEFLTYFQNEAQLDKSGLPSDRFFAERPEGSVSTLKIQRTQQEDSAVYLCASSSRELGTEAFFGQGTRLTVV.

The chain links TRBV21-1 to TRBJ1-2. TRBV21-1 is a pseudogene. CDR3 length: 13 amino acids. The CDR3: CASSRLPHQGYTF.

The chain combines TRBV20-1 with TRBJ2-3. This CDR3 spans 17 amino acids. Looked up from germline, CDR1 is DFQATT and CDR2 is SNEGSKA (reference sequence). The CDR3 loop reads CSARDFLEPLSTDTQYF.

V usage is TRBV29-1 and J usage is TRBJ2-2. Germline CDR1 and CDR2: SQVTM and ANQGSEA. CDR3 size: 11 residues. This CDR3 is CSVLFRGELFF.

The rearrangement links TRBV19 to TRBJ2-7; the TCRdb D gene call, TRBD1, has no DNA to confirm it. CDR1 is LNHDA and CDR2 is SQIVND in the germline V gene (reference sequence). CDR3 size: 13 residues. The CDR3 region is CASSIGDSYEQYF.

The chain combines TRBV4-1 with TRBJ1-1. The CDR3 spans 15 residues. CDR1 MGHRA and CDR2 YSYEKL come from the germline V gene. Here the CDR3 reads CASSQEYTGNTEAFF.